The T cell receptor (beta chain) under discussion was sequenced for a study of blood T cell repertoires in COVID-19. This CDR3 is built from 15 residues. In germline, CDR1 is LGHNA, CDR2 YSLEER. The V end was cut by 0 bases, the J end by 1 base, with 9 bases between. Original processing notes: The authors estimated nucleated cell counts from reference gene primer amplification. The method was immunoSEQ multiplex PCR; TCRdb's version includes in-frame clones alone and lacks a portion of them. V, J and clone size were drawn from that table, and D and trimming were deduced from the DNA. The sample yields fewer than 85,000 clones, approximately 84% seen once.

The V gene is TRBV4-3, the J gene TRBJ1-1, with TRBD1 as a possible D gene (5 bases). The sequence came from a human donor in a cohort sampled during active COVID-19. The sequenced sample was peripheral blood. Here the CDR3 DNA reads TGCGCCAGCAGCCAAGATGGGGGGGGGAACACTGAAGCTTTCTTT. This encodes CASSQDGGGNTEAFF.